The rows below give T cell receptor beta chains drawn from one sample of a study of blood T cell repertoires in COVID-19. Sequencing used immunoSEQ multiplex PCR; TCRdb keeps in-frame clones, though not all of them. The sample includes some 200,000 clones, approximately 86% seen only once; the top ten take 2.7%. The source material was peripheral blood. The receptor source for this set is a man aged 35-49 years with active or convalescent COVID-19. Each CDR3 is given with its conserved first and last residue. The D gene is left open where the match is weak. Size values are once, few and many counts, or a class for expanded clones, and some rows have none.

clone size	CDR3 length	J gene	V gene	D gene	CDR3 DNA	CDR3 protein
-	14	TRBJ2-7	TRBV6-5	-	TGTGCCAGCACCGGATTGGGCAGGGACTACGAGCAGTACTTC	CASTGLGRDYEQYF
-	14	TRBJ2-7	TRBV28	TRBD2	TGTGCCAGCAGTTTAAGGGGACTAGCCATCGAGCAGTACTTC	CASSLRGLAIEQYF
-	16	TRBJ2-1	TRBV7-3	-	TGTGCCAGCAGCTTAAGCGGGACCAGCTCCTACAATGAGCAGTTCTTC	CASSLSGTSSYNEQFF
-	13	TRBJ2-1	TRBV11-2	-	TGTGCCAGCAGTCTTCGGGGTGTCAATGAGCAGTTCTTC	CASSLRGVNEQFF
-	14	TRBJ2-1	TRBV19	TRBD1	TGTGCCAGTAGTCTACAACAGGGGGCCTATGAGCAGTTCTTC	CASSLQQGAYEQFF
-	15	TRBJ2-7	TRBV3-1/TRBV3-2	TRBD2	TGTGCCAGCAGCCGTCCTACTAGCGGTACCTACGAGCAGTACTTC	CASSRPTSGTYEQYF
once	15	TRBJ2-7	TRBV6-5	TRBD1	TGTGCCAGCAGGACCAGGGGACAGGGACCCTACGAGCAGTACTTC	CASRTRGQGPYEQYF
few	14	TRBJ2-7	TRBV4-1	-	TGCGCCAGCAGCCAAGGAGGGATGAGGGACGAGCAGTACTTC	CASSQGGMRDEQYF
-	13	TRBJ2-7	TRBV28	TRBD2	TGTGCCAGCACTCTGGGACTAGCGGCCGAGCAGTACTTC	CASTLGLAAEQYF
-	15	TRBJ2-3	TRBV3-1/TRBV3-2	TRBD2	TGTGCCAGCAGCCAAGGTAGCGGGGGCACAGATACGCAGTATTTT	CASSQGSGGTDTQYF
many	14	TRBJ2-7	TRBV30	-	TGTGCCTGGACCCCGCTGGGGCAGGTCTACGAGCAGTACTTC	CAWTPLGQVYEQYF
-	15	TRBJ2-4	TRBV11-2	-	TGTGCCAGCAGGGGGTTAAGGAGGGCCAAAAACATTCAGTACTTC	CASRGLRRAKNIQYF
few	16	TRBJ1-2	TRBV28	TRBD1	TGTGCCAGCAACGGCCAGGGGGCCGACCCTAACTATGGCTACACCTTC	CASNGQGADPNYGYTF
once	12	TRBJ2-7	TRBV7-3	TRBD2	TGTGCCAGCAGCTCGTTCGGGGGGGAGCAGTACTTC	CASSSFGGEQYF
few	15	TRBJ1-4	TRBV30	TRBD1	TGTGCCTGGAGTGAGGGGGCGCGGACTAATGAAAAACTGTTTTTT	CAWSEGARTNEKLFF
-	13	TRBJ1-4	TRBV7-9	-	TGTGCCAGCAGCTTAGGACTAGGAGAAAAACTGTTTTTT	CASSLGLGEKLFF
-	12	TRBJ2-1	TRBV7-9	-	TGTGCCAGCAGCCACACAGGTATTGAGCAGTTCTTC	CASSHTGIEQFF
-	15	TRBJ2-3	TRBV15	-	TGTGCCACCAGCAGAGCCTCCCAGGGGCGAGATACGCAGTATTTT	CATSRASQGRDTQYF
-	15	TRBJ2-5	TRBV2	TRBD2	TGTGCCAGCAGTGACGCTAGCGGGGGGGCAGAGACCCAGTACTTC	CASSDASGGAETQYF
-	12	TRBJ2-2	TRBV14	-	TGTGCCAGCAGCCAGCTACCCGGGGAGCTGTTTTTT	CASSQLPGELFF
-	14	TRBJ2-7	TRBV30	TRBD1	TGTGCCTGGACCCCGGGGACAGGGAGGTACGAGCAGTACTTC	CAWTPGTGRYEQYF
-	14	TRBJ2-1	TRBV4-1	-	TGCGCCAGCAGCCCAGGGAGGGGGGGCAATGAGCAGTTCTTC	CASSPGRGGNEQFF
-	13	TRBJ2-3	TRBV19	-	TGTGCCAGTAACGGCTACAGGACAGATACGCAGTATTTT	CASNGYRTDTQYF
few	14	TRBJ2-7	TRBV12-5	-	TGTGCTAGTGGTTTGACACAGGAGTCTTACGAGCAGTACTTC	CASGLTQESYEQYF
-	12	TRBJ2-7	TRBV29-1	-	TGCAGCGTTCCGGACAGCCTTTCCGAGCAGTACTTC	CSVPDSLSEQYF
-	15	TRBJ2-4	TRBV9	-	TGTGCCAGCAGCCCCCGAGGGGGGGATAAAAACATTCAGTACTTC	CASSPRGGDKNIQYF
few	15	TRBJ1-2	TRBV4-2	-	TGTGCCAGCAGGCCCCCGCCCGGGCAGGGTGGCGGCTACACCTTC	CASRPPPGQGGGYTF
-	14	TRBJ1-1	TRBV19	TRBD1	TGTGCCAGTAGCCTTTCAGGGGGGAACACTGAAGCTTTCTTT	CASSLSGGNTEAFF
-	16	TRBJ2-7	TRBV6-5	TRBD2	TGTGCCAGCAGTTCCTGGGTGGTAGCGGGGGTTGACGAGCAGTACTTC	CASSSWVVAGVDEQYF
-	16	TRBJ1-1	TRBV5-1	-	TGCGCCAGCACCCCAACCAGGGGAGAGAGGGACACTGAAGCTTTCTTT	CASTPTRGERDTEAFF
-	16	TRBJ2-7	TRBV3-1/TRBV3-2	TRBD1	TGTGCCAGCAGCCAACCCCGGGACAGGGTCTCCTACGAGCAGTACTTC	CASSQPRDRVSYEQYF
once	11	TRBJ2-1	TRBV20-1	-	TGCAGTGCCAACAGAAACAATGAGCAGTTCTTC	CSANRNNEQFF
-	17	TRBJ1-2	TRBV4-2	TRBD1	TGTGCCAGCAGCCAAGAGGAACGGGACAGGGGGTCATATGGCTACACCTTC	CASSQEERDRGSYGYTF
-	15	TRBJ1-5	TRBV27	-	TGTGCCAGCAGTCTTTCGGGGGGGATGGGTCAGCCCCAGCATTTT	CASSLSGGMGQPQHF
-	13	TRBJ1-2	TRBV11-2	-	TGTGCCAGCAGCTTTTTGGACACCTATGGCTACACCTTC	CASSFLDTYGYTF
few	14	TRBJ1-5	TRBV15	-	TGTGCCACCAGCATGACAGGCCCGCATCAGCCCCAGCATTTT	CATSMTGPHQPQHF
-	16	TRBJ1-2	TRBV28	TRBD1	TGTGCCAGCACCCCAGAATCGGCAGGGGGGATCTATGGCTACACCTTC	CASTPESAGGIYGYTF
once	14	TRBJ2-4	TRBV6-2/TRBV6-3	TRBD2	TGTGCCAGCAGTTCCCGGGGGGGCGGGTACATTCAGTACTTC	CASSSRGGGYIQYF